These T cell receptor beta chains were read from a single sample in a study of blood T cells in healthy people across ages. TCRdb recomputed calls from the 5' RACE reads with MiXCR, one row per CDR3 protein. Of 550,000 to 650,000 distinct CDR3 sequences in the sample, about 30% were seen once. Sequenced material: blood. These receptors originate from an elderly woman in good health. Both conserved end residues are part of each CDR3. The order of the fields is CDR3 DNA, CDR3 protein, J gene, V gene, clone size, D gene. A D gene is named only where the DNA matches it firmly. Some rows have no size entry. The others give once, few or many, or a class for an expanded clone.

cdr3_nt: TGTGCCAGCAGCTCAGGGGTCTCCTTCTGGCCCCAGCATTTT; cdr3_aa: CASSSGVSFWPQHF; j_call: TRBJ1-5; v_call: TRBV6-1; clone_size: few; d_call: -
cdr3_nt: TGCGCCAGCAGCTCCGACGGAGCCCGGGGGGAAAACCTGTTTTTT; cdr3_aa: CASSSDGARGENLFF; j_call: TRBJ1-4; v_call: TRBV7-2; clone_size: -; d_call: -
cdr3_nt: TGCGCCAGCAGCACGGACAGGGGTAACTATGGCTACACCTTC; cdr3_aa: CASSTDRGNYGYTF; j_call: TRBJ1-2; v_call: TRBV5-1; clone_size: once; d_call: TRBD1
cdr3_nt: TGTGCCAGCAGTGAGACATACACTAGCGGGGCAGATACGCAGTATTTT; cdr3_aa: CASSETYTSGADTQYF; j_call: TRBJ2-3; v_call: TRBV2; clone_size: many; d_call: TRBD2
cdr3_nt: TGTGCCAGCAGTCTCGACAGGGGTTGGGCTGAAAAACTGTTTTTT; cdr3_aa: CASSLDRGWAEKLFF; j_call: TRBJ1-4; v_call: TRBV6-6; clone_size: few; d_call: TRBD1
cdr3_nt: TGTGCCAGCAGCTTAGAACCGGGGGCCAGCTCCTACAATGAGCAGTACTTC; cdr3_aa: CASSLEPGASSYNEQYF; j_call: TRBJ2-7; v_call: TRBV11-2; clone_size: -; d_call: -
cdr3_nt: TGTGCCAGCAGCGGACTAGCGGGGGGGCCCAACAATGAGCGGTTCTTC; cdr3_aa: CASSGLAGGPNNERFF; j_call: TRBJ2-1; v_call: TRBV6-2/TRBV6-3; clone_size: -; d_call: TRBD2
cdr3_nt: TGTGCCAGCATCGTGAGGACTGAAGCTTTCTTT; cdr3_aa: CASIVRTEAFF; j_call: TRBJ1-1; v_call: TRBV28; clone_size: -; d_call: -
cdr3_nt: TGTGTCAGCAGCGGACCGACCAGGACCGACGAGCAGTACTTC; cdr3_aa: CVSSGPTRTDEQYF; j_call: TRBJ2-7; v_call: TRBV11-2; clone_size: -; d_call: -
cdr3_nt: TGTGCCAGCAGTGCTCTTTTTTCCGGGGGAGCTTTCTTT; cdr3_aa: CASSALFSGGAFF; j_call: TRBJ1-1; v_call: TRBV25-1; clone_size: few; d_call: -
cdr3_nt: TGCGTCAGCAGTTACTCGCGAGGGTTCGGGGACACTGAAGCTTTCTTT; cdr3_aa: CVSSYSRGFGDTEAFF; j_call: TRBJ1-1; v_call: TRBV6-6; clone_size: -; d_call: -
cdr3_nt: TGTGCCAGCAGCTTAGAGGGGGGGCCAGACGAGCAGTACTTC; cdr3_aa: CASSLEGGPDEQYF; j_call: TRBJ2-7; v_call: TRBV7-8; clone_size: many; d_call: -
cdr3_nt: TGTGCCAGCAGCGCCGGGACAGAGACCACAGATACGCAGTATTTT; cdr3_aa: CASSAGTETTDTQYF; j_call: TRBJ2-3; v_call: TRBV9; clone_size: many; d_call: TRBD1
cdr3_nt: TGTGCCAGCAGCCTTCAGGGGGGAGCGGGGACCCAGTACTTC; cdr3_aa: CASSLQGGAGTQYF; j_call: TRBJ2-5; v_call: TRBV7-2; clone_size: many; d_call: -
cdr3_nt: TGTGCCAGCAGTGCTATGAACACTGAAGCTTTCTTT; cdr3_aa: CASSAMNTEAFF; j_call: TRBJ1-1; v_call: TRBV25-1; clone_size: -; d_call: -
cdr3_nt: TGCAGCGTTGGGGGGCTGGGAGAGACCCAGTACTTC; cdr3_aa: CSVGGLGETQYF; j_call: TRBJ2-5; v_call: TRBV29-1; clone_size: -; d_call: -
cdr3_nt: TGTGCCAGCAGTTGGTCTATAAGCCCCCAAGAGTACAATGAGCAGTACTTC; cdr3_aa: CASSWSISPQEYNEQYF; j_call: TRBJ2-7; v_call: TRBV6-5; clone_size: few; d_call: -
cdr3_nt: TGTGCCAGCAGTGAAGGGGACCAGCCCCAGCATTTT; cdr3_aa: CASSEGDQPQHF; j_call: TRBJ1-5; v_call: TRBV2; clone_size: few; d_call: -
cdr3_nt: TGTGCCAGCAGTTTTCGGGCAGATTCGGCCAAAAACATTCAGTACTTC; cdr3_aa: CASSFRADSAKNIQYF; j_call: TRBJ2-4; v_call: TRBV6-1; clone_size: once; d_call: -
cdr3_nt: TGTGCCAGCAGCTTGGGGGCAACGCCCCAGCATTTT; cdr3_aa: CASSLGATPQHF; j_call: TRBJ1-5; v_call: TRBV7-2; clone_size: many; d_call: -
cdr3_nt: TGTGCCTGGAGTACGGGACAGCTGAACACCGGGGAGCTGTTTTTT; cdr3_aa: CAWSTGQLNTGELFF; j_call: TRBJ2-2; v_call: TRBV30; clone_size: few; d_call: TRBD1
cdr3_nt: TGCGCCAGCAGCCCGACCGGGACAGGGCTCATAGGGGAGCTGTTTTTT; cdr3_aa: CASSPTGTGLIGELFF; j_call: TRBJ2-2; v_call: TRBV5-1; clone_size: few; d_call: TRBD1
cdr3_nt: TGCAGTGCTTCGGGACAGGGAGTTGTAGGTGGCTACACCTTC; cdr3_aa: CSASGQGVVGGYTF; j_call: TRBJ1-2; v_call: TRBV20-1; clone_size: once; d_call: TRBD1
cdr3_nt: TGCAGTGCTCTCGTCGAGGGAGACAGGGCCTACGAGCAGTACTTC; cdr3_aa: CSALVEGDRAYEQYF; j_call: TRBJ2-7; v_call: TRBV20-1; clone_size: many; d_call: TRBD1
cdr3_nt: TGTGCCAGCAGCCAAGCGGCGACCTACGAGCAGTACTTC; cdr3_aa: CASSQAATYEQYF; j_call: TRBJ2-7; v_call: TRBV4-2; clone_size: many; d_call: -
cdr3_nt: TGCAGTGCTAGGATTCAGGGCGTGGGGCGGACAGATACGCAGTATTTT; cdr3_aa: CSARIQGVGRTDTQYF; j_call: TRBJ2-3; v_call: TRBV20-1; clone_size: -; d_call: -
cdr3_nt: TGCAGTGCTAGAGACGGACAGGGTAGAACCTACGAGCAGTACTTC; cdr3_aa: CSARDGQGRTYEQYF; j_call: TRBJ2-7; v_call: TRBV20-1; clone_size: many; d_call: TRBD1
cdr3_nt: TGTGCCAGCAGCGAACGGGAGTACGGCTACGAGCAGTACTTC; cdr3_aa: CASSEREYGYEQYF; j_call: TRBJ2-7; v_call: TRBV27; clone_size: -; d_call: -
cdr3_nt: TGTGCCAGCAGTACCCAGGGGACGAGCTCCTACGAGCAGTACTTC; cdr3_aa: CASSTQGTSSYEQYF; j_call: TRBJ2-7; v_call: TRBV6-2/TRBV6-3; clone_size: few; d_call: -
cdr3_nt: TGTGCCTGGTCGACAGGGGGGGCCTTCCAAGAGACCCAGTACTTC; cdr3_aa: CAWSTGGAFQETQYF; j_call: TRBJ2-5; v_call: TRBV30; clone_size: many; d_call: TRBD1
cdr3_nt: TGTGCCAGCAGGTCCCTTACCGCGGGGGGGATTTACGAGCAGTACTTC; cdr3_aa: CASRSLTAGGIYEQYF; j_call: TRBJ2-7; v_call: TRBV27; clone_size: many; d_call: TRBD2
cdr3_nt: TGCGCCAGCAGCTTGGCCGGGAGGGGCTGGGAGACCCAGTACTTC; cdr3_aa: CASSLAGRGWETQYF; j_call: TRBJ2-5; v_call: TRBV5-1; clone_size: few; d_call: TRBD2
cdr3_nt: TGTGCCAGCAGCAGGGGACTAGCGGGGAGATCCTACAATGAGCAGTTCTTC; cdr3_aa: CASSRGLAGRSYNEQFF; j_call: TRBJ2-1; v_call: TRBV6-1; clone_size: many; d_call: TRBD2
cdr3_nt: TGTGCCAGCAGCCAGACAGGGAGAGGGGATTATTTGCATTTT; cdr3_aa: CASSQTGRGDYLHF; j_call: TRBJ1-5; v_call: TRBV7-9; clone_size: few; d_call: TRBD1